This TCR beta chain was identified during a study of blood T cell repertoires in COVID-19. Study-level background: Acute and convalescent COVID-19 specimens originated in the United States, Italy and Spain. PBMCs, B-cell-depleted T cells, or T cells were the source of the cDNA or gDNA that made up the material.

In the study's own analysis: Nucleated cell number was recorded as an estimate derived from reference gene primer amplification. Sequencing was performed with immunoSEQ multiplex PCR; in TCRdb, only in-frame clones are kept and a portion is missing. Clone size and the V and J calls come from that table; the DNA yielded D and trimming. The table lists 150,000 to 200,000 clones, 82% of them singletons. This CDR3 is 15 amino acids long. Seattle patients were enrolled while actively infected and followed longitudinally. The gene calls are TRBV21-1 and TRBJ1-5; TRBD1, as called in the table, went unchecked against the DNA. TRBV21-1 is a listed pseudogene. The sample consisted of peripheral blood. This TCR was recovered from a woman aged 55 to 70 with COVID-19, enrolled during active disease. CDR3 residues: CASPAVQGCNQPQHF. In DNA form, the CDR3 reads TGTGCCAGCCCGGCGGTACAGGGGTGCAATCAGCCCCAGCATTTT.